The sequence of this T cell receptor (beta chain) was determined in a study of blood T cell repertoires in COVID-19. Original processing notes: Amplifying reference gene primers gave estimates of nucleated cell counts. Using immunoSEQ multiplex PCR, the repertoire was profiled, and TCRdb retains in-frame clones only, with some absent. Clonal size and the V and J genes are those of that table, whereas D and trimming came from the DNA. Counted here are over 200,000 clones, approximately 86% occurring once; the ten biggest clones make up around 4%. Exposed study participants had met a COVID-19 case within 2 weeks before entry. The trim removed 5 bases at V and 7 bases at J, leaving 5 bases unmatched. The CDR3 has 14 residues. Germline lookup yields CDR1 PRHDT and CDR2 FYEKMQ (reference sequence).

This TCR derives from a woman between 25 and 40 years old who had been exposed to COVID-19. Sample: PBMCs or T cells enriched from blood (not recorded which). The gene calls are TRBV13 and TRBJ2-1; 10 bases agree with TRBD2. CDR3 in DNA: TGTGCCAGCAGCCGGGGACTAGCGTTTAATGAGCAGTTCTTC. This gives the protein CASSRGLAFNEQFF.